This T cell receptor beta chain emerged from a study of blood T cell repertoires in COVID-19. Germline V gives CDR1 ENHRY, CDR2 SYGVKD. The CDR3 consists of 12 residues. V was trimmed by 7 bases and J by 1 base, leaving 7 bases between them. TCRdb's table, derived via immunoSEQ multiplex PCR, lists solely in-frame clones and lacks some. The repertoire holds approximately 100,000 clones, with 65% to 90% as singletons. This TCR derives from a woman in her 50s who had recovered from COVID-19. The chain employs TRBV10-3 and TRBJ1-1; D remains unclear. Material for sequencing was PBMCs or T cells enriched from blood (not recorded which). CDR3 amino acids: CAIKVRNTEAFF. The DNA of the CDR3 is TGTGCCATCAAAGTCAGGAACACTGAAGCTTTCTTT.